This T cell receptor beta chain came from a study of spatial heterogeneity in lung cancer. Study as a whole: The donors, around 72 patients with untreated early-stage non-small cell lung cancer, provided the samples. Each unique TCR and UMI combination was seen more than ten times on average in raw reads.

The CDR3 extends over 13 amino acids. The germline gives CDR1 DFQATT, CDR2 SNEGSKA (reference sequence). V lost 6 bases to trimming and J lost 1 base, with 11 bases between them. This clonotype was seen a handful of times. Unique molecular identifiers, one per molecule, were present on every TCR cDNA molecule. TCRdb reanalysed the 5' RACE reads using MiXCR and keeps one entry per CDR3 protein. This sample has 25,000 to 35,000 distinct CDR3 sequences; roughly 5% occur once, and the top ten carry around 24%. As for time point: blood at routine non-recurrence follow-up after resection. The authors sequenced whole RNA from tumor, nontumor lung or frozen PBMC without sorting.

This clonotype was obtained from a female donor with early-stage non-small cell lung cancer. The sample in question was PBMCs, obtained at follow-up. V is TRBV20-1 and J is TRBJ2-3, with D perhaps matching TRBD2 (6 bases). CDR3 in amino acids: CSAPSSGTDTQYF. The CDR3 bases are TGCAGTGCCCCATCTAGCGGCACAGATACGCAGTATTTT.